These 25 T cell receptor beta chains share one sample of origin, sequenced in a study of cytomegalovirus exposure and HLA in healthy donors (dated by TCRdb to 2016 to 2017). The method was the immunoSEQ multiplex PCR assay. A mixture of 60 forward primers for TCR Vbeta segments and 13 reverse primers for TCR Jbeta segments was used in the multiplex PCR. The clones in this table, taken by TCRdb from immuneACCESS, are in-frame only. Not every clone is retained; where verified, under half of the shortfall comes from an unresolved V gene, and the cause of the rest is unknown. The sample includes under 170,000 clones, with 79% observed a single time. The ten biggest clones cover roughly 6.3% of the sample. Source material: PBMCs. The receptors stem from a man aged 45-65 years in good health and CMV-seropositive.

The rearrangement links TRBV18 to TRBJ1-1; 11 bases map to TRBD1. Per the germline V gene, CDR1 is KGHSH and CDR2 is LQKENI. With 5 bases clipped from V and 5 bases from J, the junction kept 4 bases outside the gene matches. The CDR3 length is 14 residues. The CDR3 DNA reads TGTGCCAGCTCAGAGGGACAGGGGGATACTGAAGCTTTCTTT. It yields the protein CASSEGQGDTEAFF. The variable domain in full, with the rest retrieved from reference TRBV18 and TRBJ1-1, is NAGVMQNPRHLVRRRGQEARLRCSPMKGHSHVYWYRQLPEEGLKFMVYLQKENIIDESGMPKERFSAEFPKEGPSILRIQQVVRGDSAAYFCASSEGQGDTEAFFGQGTRLTVV.

This sequence joins TRBV10-3 and TRBJ2-3; TRBD2 agrees at 16 bases. This CDR3 comprises 16 residues. V lost 10 bases to trimming and J lost 4 bases; unmatched junction nucleotides: 8. Germline V gene data show CDR1 as ENHRY and CDR2 as SYGVKD. The CDR3 bases are TGTGCCACCACCGGGGGACTAGCGGGAGGGCCAGATACGCAGTATTTT. It encodes CATTGGLAGGPDTQYF.

The chain employs TRBV7-9 and TRBJ1-5, with TRBD1 as a possible D gene (5 bases). The CDR3 contains 12 residues. Germline values: CDR1 SEHNR, CDR2 FQNEAQ (reference sequence). V lost 8 bases to trimming and J lost 2 bases, with 7 bases between them. In DNA form, the CDR3 reads TGTGCCAGCCGCAGGGGCAATCAGCCCCAGCATTTT. Amino acids: CASRRGNQPQHF. The complete variable domain, with remaining parts taken from reference TRBV7-9 and TRBJ1-5, reads DTGVSQNPRHKITKRGQNVTFRCDPISEHNRLYWYRQTLGQGPEFLTYFQNEAQLEKSRLLSDRFSAERPKGSFSTLEIQRTEQGDSAMYLCASRRGNQPQHFGDGTRLSIL.

In nucleotides, the CDR3 is TGTGCCAGTAGTATAACGTCTGGACAGGGCGACGAGCAGTACTTC. Its protein is CASSITSGQGDEQYF. The chain couples TRBV19 to TRBJ2-7; TRBD1 agrees at 8 bases. Germline loops: CDR1 LNHDA, CDR2 SQIVND (reference sequence). CDR3 size: 15 residues. Unmatched junction bases numbered 8, after V lost 2 bases and J lost 5 bases.

The V call is TRBV30, the J call TRBJ2-2, with 10 bases that match TRBD2. The CDR3 runs to 14 residues. Germline lookup yields CDR1 GTSNPN and CDR2 SVGIG (reference sequence). Germline trimming cut 6 bases from V and 0 bases from J; bases unmatched to any gene: 1. The CDR3 protein is CACTSGANTGELFF. The CDR3 DNA reads as TGTGCCTGCACTAGCGGGGCGAACACCGGGGAGCTGTTTTTT.

The chain has TRBV6-1 and TRBJ1-2, with 7 bases fitting TRBD1. From germline, CDR1 is MNHNS and CDR2 SASEGT. The CDR3 is 15 residues long. Trimming cost V 5 bases and J 3 bases; bases outside gene matches: 9. Written as DNA, the CDR3 is TGTGCCAGCAGTCTTAGGGACAGTTTCCACTATGGCTACACCTTC. As protein: CASSLRDSFHYGYTF.

The V and J genes are TRBV5-5 and TRBJ1-5, with D possibly matching TRBD1 (5 bases). The CDR3 covers 15 residues. Germline V lookup: CDR1 SGHKS, CDR2 YYEKEE (reference sequence). Between the trimmed V and J ends, which lost 0 bases and 4 bases, there was a span of 11 bases. Here the CDR3 DNA reads TGTGCCAGCAGCTTGGGGGGGGAATTAAATCAGCCCCAGCATTTT. This encodes CASSLGGELNQPQHF.

This clone occurred a few times. The chain couples TRBV5-1 to TRBJ2-5; 11 bases fit TRBD2. With the DNA end fitting TRBJ2-7 better, the J assignment may be wrong. In germline, CDR1 is SGHRS, CDR2 YFSETQ. The CDR3 extends over 14 amino acids. Here the CDR3 reads CASKVLAGAYEQYF. CDR3 DNA sequence: TGCGCCAGCAAGGTACTAGCGGGAGCGTACGAGCAGTACTTC.

The J gene is TRBJ1-1, the V gene TRBV28, with a tentative D call TRBD1 (6 bases). V was clipped by 3 bases and J by 1 base, with 18 bases between them. The CDR3 totals 17 residues. Germline V lookup: CDR1 MDHEN, CDR2 SYDVKM. CDR3: CASSLAGAWGENTEAFF. The CDR3 DNA follows: TGTGCCAGCAGTTTGGCGGGGGCCTGGGGAGAGAACACTGAAGCTTTCTTT.

This chain joins TRBV28 and TRBJ1-5; 10 bases map to TRBD1. With V trimmed by 6 bases and J by 7 bases, 3 bases remained unmatched. The CDR3 length is 13 residues. In germline, CDR1 is MDHEN, CDR2 SYDVKM. The CDR3 is CASRWTGGQPQHF. The CDR3 nucleotides read TGTGCCAGCAGATGGACAGGGGGACAGCCCCAGCATTTT.

The table lists this clone with a few counts. V is TRBV11-2 and J is TRBJ1-1; maybe TRBD1 (5 bases). Germline V gene data show CDR1 as SGHAT and CDR2 as FQNNGV. The CDR3 totals 14 residues. V lost 5 bases and J 1 base, leaving 11 bases between the germline ends. CDR3 DNA: TGTGCCAGCAGCCCTACCACAGGGAACACTGAAGCTTTCTTT. Protein sequence: CASSPTTGNTEAFF.

The J gene is TRBJ1-6, the V gene TRBV10-2; possibly TRBD1 for D (6 bases). The germline gives CDR1 WSHSY, CDR2 SAAADI. The CDR3 totals 14 residues. Trimming removed 3 bases at V and 7 bases at J, with 10 bases between. For the CDR3, the DNA is TGCGCCAGCAGTGACAGGGGTCTGAATTCACCCCTCCACTTT. This gives the protein CASSDRGLNSPLHF.

The chain links TRBV27 to TRBJ2-7; maybe TRBD2 (6 bases). Per germline, CDR1 MNHEY and CDR2 SMNVEV (reference sequence). CDR3 size: 15 residues. The germline V and J ends were trimmed by 5 bases and 4 bases, with 18 bases remaining between them. The CDR3 protein is CASSLTWTGEYEQYF. CDR3 in DNA: TGTGCCAGCAGTCTAACCTGGACGGGAGAATACGAGCAGTACTTC.

The chain links TRBV29-1 to TRBJ2-6, with TRBD1 matching over 9 bases. After removal of 0 bases from V and 2 bases from J, the junction contained 5 bases not matched to a gene. This CDR3 is built from 17 residues. CDR1 is SQVTM and CDR2 is ANQGSEA in the germline V gene. CDR3 sequence (DNA): TGCAGCGTTGAAGAAGGGACAGGGACGACTGGGGCCAACGTCCTGACTTTC. This translates into CSVEEGTGTTGANVLTF. Full variable domain (rest looked up from reference TRBV29-1 and TRBJ2-6): SAVISQKPSRDICQRGTSLTIQCQVDSQVTMMFWYRQQPGQSLTLIATANQGSEATYESGFVIDKFPISRPNLTFSTLTVSNMSPEDSSIYLCSVEEGTGTTGANVLTFGAGSRLTVL.

The chain recombines TRBV30 with TRBJ2-7, with D possibly being TRBD2 (5 bases). The germline gives CDR1 GTSNPN, CDR2 SVGIG (reference sequence). The V end lost 5 bases, the J end lost 4 bases, and 15 bases lay between the germline ends. The CDR3 runs 13 residues. CDR3 nucleotides: TGTGCCTGGGGGAGATATACTAGGTACGAGCAGTACTTC. Translated: CAWGRYTRYEQYF.

This clone appeared a few times. V is TRBV11-3 and J is TRBJ1-1; 8 bases align to TRBD1. This CDR3 is built from 14 residues. With 5 bases clipped from V and 3 bases from J, the junction kept 5 bases outside the gene matches. Germline V gene sequence: CDR1 SGHNT, CDR2 YENEEA. CDR3 amino acids: CASSPQGGDTEAFF. The CDR3 nucleotides are TGTGCCAGCAGCCCACAGGGGGGGGACACTGAAGCTTTCTTT. The entire variable domain, with the rest obtained from reference TRBV11-3 and TRBJ1-1, is as follows: EAGVVQSPRYKIIEKKQPVAFWCNPISGHNTLYWYLQNLGQGPELLIRYENEEAVDDSQLPKDRFSAERLKGVDSTLKIQPAELGDSAVYLCASSPQGGDTEAFFGQGTRLTVV.

This sequence joins TRBV29-1 and TRBJ2-5; TRBD2 might be the D (6 bases). With the DNA end fitting TRBJ2-7 better, the J assignment may be wrong. Germline V gives CDR1 SQVTM, CDR2 ANQGSEA. This CDR3 contains 12 residues. The CDR3 here is CSVGSGVYEQYF. CDR3 nucleotides: TGCAGCGTGGGATCGGGGGTCTACGAGCAGTACTTC.

This chain joins TRBV6-5 and TRBJ1-1; D is uncertain. The V gene's germline CDR1 is MNHEY and CDR2 SVGAGI. The CDR3 is made up of 13 amino acids. Deletions cut 0 bases from V and 4 bases from J, with 6 bases between. DNA for the CDR3: TGTGCCAGCAGTTACTCGCCGCGCACTGAAGCTTTCTTT. Translation: CASSYSPRTEAFF.

The rearrangement uses TRBV7-3 and TRBJ2-1; 10 bases map to TRBD2. V shed 5 bases and J 1 base; nucleotides not matched to a gene: 2. Germline lookup yields CDR1 SGHTA and CDR2 FQGTGA. The CDR3 spans 15 residues. The CDR3 DNA follows: TGTGCCAGCAGCCAACTAGCGGGGTCCTACAATGAGCAGTTCTTC. This codes for CASSQLAGSYNEQFF.

The chain combines TRBV18 with TRBJ2-5; D possibly corresponds to TRBD1 (5 bases). Trimming left V 2 bases short and J 3 bases short, with 10 bases between. Germline CDR1 reads KGHSH; CDR2 reads LQKENI. The CDR3 has 14 residues. In DNA form, the CDR3 reads TGTGCCAGCTCACCAACCAGGGCCGAAGAGACCCAGTACTTC. Encoded protein: CASSPTRAEETQYF. Based on the CDR3 plus reference TRBV18 and TRBJ2-5, the full variable domain is NAGVMQNPRHLVRRRGQEARLRCSPMKGHSHVYWYRQLPEEGLKFMVYLQKENIIDESGMPKERFSAEFPKEGPSILRIQQVVRGDSAAYFCASSPTRAEETQYFGPGTRLLVL.

The V call is TRBV13, the J call TRBJ2-1, with 8 bases that match TRBD2. Germline lookup yields CDR1 PRHDT and CDR2 FYEKMQ (reference sequence). J gave up 6 bases and V 5 bases, and 9 bases lay outside the gene matches. The CDR3 spans 15 residues. The CDR3: CASSLERERLNEQFF. The CDR3 DNA follows: TGTGCCAGCAGCCTGGAGCGGGAGAGGCTCAATGAGCAGTTCTTC.

The chain joins TRBV7-9 to TRBJ2-5; tentatively, D is TRBD2 (6 bases). Looked up from germline, CDR1 is SEHNR and CDR2 is FQNEAQ (reference sequence). With 5 bases removed from V and 5 bases from J, the gap between germline ends came to 24 bases. The CDR3 loop spans 17 amino acids. This chain's CDR3 is CASSPGGLAQPKETQYF. The CDR3 DNA reads TGTGCCAGCAGCCCCGGCGGGCTAGCGCAACCGAAGGAGACCCAGTACTTC.

The V and J genes are TRBV18 and TRBJ1-1; 7 bases are shared with TRBD1. V gave up 3 bases and J gave up 7 bases; unmatched junction bases: 8. Germline CDR1 KGHSH, CDR2 LQKENI. The CDR3 spans 14 residues. The DNA of the CDR3 is TGTGCCAGCTCACCCCGAGACAGGGCTGGTGAAGCTTTCTTT. This translates into CASSPRDRAGEAFF. The full variable domain, its missing parts supplied by reference TRBV18 and TRBJ1-1, is NAGVMQNPRHLVRRRGQEARLRCSPMKGHSHVYWYRQLPEEGLKFMVYLQKENIIDESGMPKERFSAEFPKEGPSILRIQQVVRGDSAAYFCASSPRDRAGEAFFGQGTRLTVV.

V and J are TRBV28 and TRBJ2-3; D is ambiguous. Germline values: CDR1 MDHEN, CDR2 SYDVKM. The CDR3 spans 12 residues. Trimming cost V 5 bases and J 2 bases, with 5 bases left between them. CDR3 loop: CASSVITDTQYF. In nucleotides, the CDR3 is TGTGCCAGCAGTGTAATCACAGATACGCAGTATTTT.

The chain joins TRBV7-9 to TRBJ2-7; D is possibly TRBD1 (5 bases). V was trimmed by 1 base and J by 0 bases, leaving 10 bases between them. The V gene's germline CDR1 is SEHNR and CDR2 FQNEAQ (reference sequence). The CDR3 consists of 15 residues. CDR3 residues: CASSLVKGSSYEQYF. CDR3 bases: TGTGCCAGCAGCTTAGTTAAGGGGTCCTCCTACGAGCAGTACTTC.